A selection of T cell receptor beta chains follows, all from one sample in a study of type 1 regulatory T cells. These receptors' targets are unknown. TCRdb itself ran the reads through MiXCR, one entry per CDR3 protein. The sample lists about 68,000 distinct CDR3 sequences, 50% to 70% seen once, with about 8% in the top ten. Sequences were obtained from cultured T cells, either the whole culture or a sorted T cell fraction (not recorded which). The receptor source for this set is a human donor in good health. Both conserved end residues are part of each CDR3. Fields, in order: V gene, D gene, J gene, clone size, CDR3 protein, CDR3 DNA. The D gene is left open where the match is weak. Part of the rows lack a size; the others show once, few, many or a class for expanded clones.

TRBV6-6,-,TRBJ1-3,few,CASSTPVAGNTIYF,TGTGCCAGCAGTACCCCGGTGGCTGGAAACACCATATATTTT
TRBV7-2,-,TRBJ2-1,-,CASSPLRSDYNEQFF,TGTGCCAGCAGCCCGCTGCGGAGTGATTACAATGAGCAGTTCTTC
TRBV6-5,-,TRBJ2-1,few,CASRRSSYNEQFF,TGTGCCAGCAGACGGAGCTCCTACAATGAGCAGTTCTTC
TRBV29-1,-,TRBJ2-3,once,CSVEVTDTQYF,TGCAGCGTTGAAGTAACGGATACGCAGTATTTT
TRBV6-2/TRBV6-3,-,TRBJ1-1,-,CATDMDRLNTEAFF,TGTGCCACCGATATGGACAGATTGAACACTGAAGCTTTCTTT
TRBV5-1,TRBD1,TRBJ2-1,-,CASSTLPGQGADEQFF,TGCGCCAGCAGCACCTTACCGGGACAGGGGGCGGATGAGCAGTTCTTC
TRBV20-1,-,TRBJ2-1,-,CSARVGGRRSEQFF,TGCAGTGCTAGAGTGGGCGGGCGAAGAAGTGAGCAGTTCTTC
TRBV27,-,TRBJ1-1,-,CASSSALNTEAFF,TGTGCCAGCAGTTCGGCTTTGAACACTGAAGCTTTCTTT
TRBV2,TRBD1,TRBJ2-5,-,CASSGRTGGLETQYF,TGTGCCAGCAGTGGACGGACAGGGGGCTTGGAGACCCAGTACTTC
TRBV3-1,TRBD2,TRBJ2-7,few,CASSQERGGLPYEQYF,TGTGCCAGCAGCCAAGAACGGGGAGGGCTCCCCTACGAGCAGTACTTC
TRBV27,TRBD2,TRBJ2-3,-,CASSSGRRGDTQYF,TGTGCCAGCAGTAGCGGGAGGCGGGGGGATACGCAGTATTTT